The 5 T cell receptor beta chains below all came from one sample that was sequenced in a study of T cell changes during pregnancy in multiple sclerosis. Sequencing was performed with immunoSEQ multiplex PCR; in TCRdb, only in-frame clones are kept and a portion is missing. In the table there are about 40,000 clones, about 92% of which are singletons. Sequenced here: CD8+ T cells from peripheral blood mononuclear cells, sampled in the first trimester of pregnancy. All receptors come from a female donor with multiple sclerosis, enrolled in a pregnancy study.

The chain uses TRBV2 and TRBJ2-1; no firm D call. The germline gives CDR1 SNHLY, CDR2 FYNNEI. The CDR3 extends over 11 amino acids. V was trimmed by 0 bases and J by 13 bases, leaving 7 bases between them. DNA for the CDR3: TGTGCCAGCAGTGAAGCTGGAGATCAGTTCTTC. Translating it yields CASSEAGDQFF.

The V gene is TRBV10-3, the J gene TRBJ2-2; 15 bases are a match to TRBD2. This CDR3 is built from 19 residues. The ends lost 6 bases at V and 0 bases at J; junction bases unmatched: 8. Germline V CDR1 and CDR2: ENHRY, SYGVKD. In nucleotides, the CDR3 is TGTGCCATCAGCGGCCCCGGGACTAGCGGGGGGACGAACACCGGGGAGCTGTTTTTT. Translating it yields CAISGPGTSGGTNTGELFF.

This chain links TRBV27 with TRBJ1-2; tentative D call: TRBD1 (5 bases). This CDR3 contains 15 residues. The ends were cut back, 6 bases at V and 0 bases at J, with 14 bases in the middle. Germline loops: CDR1 MNHEY, CDR2 SMNVEV (reference sequence). DNA for the CDR3: TGTGCCAGCAGAGCCGGACACGTTCCTAACTATGGCTACACCTTC. It yields the protein CASRAGHVPNYGYTF.

The rearrangement links TRBV9 to TRBJ2-5; tentatively, D is TRBD1 (5 bases). V gave up 3 bases and J gave up 7 bases, with 22 bases separating them. CDR3 length: 16 amino acids. Germline CDR1 and CDR2: SGDLS and YYNGEE. The CDR3 DNA is TGTGCCAGCAGCGAAGAGACCCAAGGGGCGATTGGGACCCAGTACTTC. Protein product: CASSEETQGAIGTQYF.

The V gene is TRBV28, the J gene TRBJ1-1; D is undetermined. The length of the CDR3 is 16 residues. Germline CDR1 reads MDHEN; CDR2 reads SYDVKM. Trimming pared 4 bases from V and 0 bases from J, leaving 15 bases between. CDR3 sequence (DNA): TGTGCCAGCAGTTCCCTAATGAGTAGTTTGAACACTGAAGCTTTCTTT. It translates to CASSSLMSSLNTEAFF.